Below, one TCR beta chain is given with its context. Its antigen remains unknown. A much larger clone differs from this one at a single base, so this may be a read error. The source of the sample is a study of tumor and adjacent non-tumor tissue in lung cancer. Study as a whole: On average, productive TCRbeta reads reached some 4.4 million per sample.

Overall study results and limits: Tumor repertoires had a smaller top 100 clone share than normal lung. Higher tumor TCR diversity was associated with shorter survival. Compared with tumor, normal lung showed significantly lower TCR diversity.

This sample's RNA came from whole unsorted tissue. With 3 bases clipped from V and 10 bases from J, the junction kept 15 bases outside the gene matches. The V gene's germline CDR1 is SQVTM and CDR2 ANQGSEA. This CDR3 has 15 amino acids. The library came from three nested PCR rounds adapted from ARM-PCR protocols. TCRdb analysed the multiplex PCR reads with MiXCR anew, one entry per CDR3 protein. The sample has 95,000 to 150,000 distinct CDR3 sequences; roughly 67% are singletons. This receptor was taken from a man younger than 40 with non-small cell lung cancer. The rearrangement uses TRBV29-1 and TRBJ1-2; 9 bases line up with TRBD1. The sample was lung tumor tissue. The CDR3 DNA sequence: TGCAGCGTTGACGGTCCGGGACAGGGAGCCCATGACTACACCTTC. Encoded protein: CSVDGPGQGAHDYTF. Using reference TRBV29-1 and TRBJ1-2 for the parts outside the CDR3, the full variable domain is SAVISQKPSRDICQRGTSLTIQCQVDSQVTMMFWYRQQPGQSLTLIATANQGSEATYESGFVIDKFPISRPNLTFSTLTVSNMSPEDSSIYLCSVDGPGQGAHDYTFGSGTRLTVV.